Listed here are 25 T cell receptor beta chains from one sample, sequenced in a study of metastatic and nonmetastatic thyroid tumors. Not a single patient had been given any form of treatment at any point before undergoing thyroid surgery. TCRdb re-analyzed the PCR reads through MiXCR. The sample shows some 28,000 clones, 20% to 25% of them seen only once. Sequences were obtained from blood. All receptors come from a female donor with papillary thyroid cancer or a benign thyroid nodule (not recorded which). Some clones in this sample may be carry-over from other donors' samples.

This clone was detected only once. The junction does not match germline at one end; this may be a read error. The chain joins TRBV20-1 to TRBJ1-6; D is unclear. Germline V gene sequence: CDR1 DFQATT, CDR2 SNEGSKA (reference sequence). This CDR3 is built from 13 residues. The CDR3 coding sequence is TGCAGTGCCTCTCAAGAGCTCGTGACACCACTCCACTTT. It translates to CSASQELVTPLHF.

This clone was seen at least ten times. The chain carries TRBV20-1 and TRBJ2-3; TRBD1 matches 10 bases. The CDR3 is 18 amino acids. Trimming took 3 bases from V and 3 from J; bases not matched to a gene: 15. The V gene's germline CDR1 is DFQATT and CDR2 SNEGSKA (reference sequence). CDR3 region: CSASPTPWTGGFTDTQYF. For the CDR3, the DNA is TGCAGTGCTAGCCCAACTCCCTGGACAGGGGGTTTTACAGATACGCAGTATTTT.

The rearrangement links TRBV19 to TRBJ1-5; D possibly corresponds to TRBD1 (5 bases). Between the trimmed V and J ends, which lost 4 bases and 13 bases, there was a span of 20 bases. The CDR3 loop spans 14 amino acids. In germline, CDR1 is LNHDA, CDR2 SQIVND (reference sequence). The CDR3 spells CASSTTEFNQQQHF. In nucleotides, the CDR3 is TGTGCCAGTAGTACGACAGAATTCAATCAGCAGCAGCATTTT.

This clone was seen many times. This clone may be a read error of a much larger clone one base away. V is TRBV30 and J is TRBJ2-2; D assignment may be TRBD1 or TRBD2 (5 bases each). The CDR3 spans 14 residues. From germline, CDR1 is GTSNPN and CDR2 SVGIG (reference sequence). The CDR3 region is CAWSGARRTVELFF. In DNA, the CDR3 is TGTGCCTGGTCCGGGGCCCGAAGAACCGTGGAGCTGTTTTTT.

At least ten counts were recorded for this clone. This chain links TRBV7-2 with TRBJ2-2; tentatively, D is TRBD1 (6 bases). With 3 bases removed from V and 3 bases from J, the gap between germline ends came to 11 bases. There are 15 residues in the CDR3. Germline V gene lookup returns CDR1 SGHTA and CDR2 FQGNSA. The CDR3 nucleotides are TGTGCCAGCAGCTTGAAAACAGGGTACACCGGGGAGCTGTTTTTT. Protein product: CASSLKTGYTGELFF.

This clone was seen ten or more times. The genes are TRBV6-4 and TRBJ2-1, with TRBD2 matching over 10 bases. CDR3 size: 15 residues. J was trimmed by 4 bases and V by 5 bases; bases with no gene match: 5. Germline V lookup: CDR1 MRHNA, CDR2 SNTAGT. This chain's CDR3 is CASSPGTSEYNEQFF. The CDR3 nucleotides are TGTGCCAGCAGTCCCGGGACTAGCGAATACAATGAGCAGTTCTTC.

Many counts were recorded for this clone. The CDR3 spells CASTFNRVLGGANVLTF. The CDR3 region has the DNA TGTGCCAGCACCTTCAACAGGGTATTAGGTGGGGCCAACGTCCTGACTTTC. V and J are TRBV28 and TRBJ2-6; weak D call: TRBD1 (6 bases). In germline, CDR1 is MDHEN, CDR2 SYDVKM. The CDR3 covers 17 residues. Trimming left V 7 bases short and J 3 bases short, with 19 bases between.

Of note for this clone: Other DNA sequences in this sample translate to the same CDR3. The chain recombines TRBV12-3 or TRBV12-4 with TRBJ1-2; D is undetermined. The germline V and J ends were trimmed by 6 bases and 1 base, with 12 bases remaining between them. The CDR3 covers 14 residues. CDR3 region: CASSRASLNYGYTF. The CDR3 coding sequence is TGTGCCAGCAGCCGAGCCTCTCTTAACTATGGCTACACCTTC.

By frequency in the sample, this clone is medium-sized. The chain is built from TRBV11-2 and TRBJ1-2; D may be TRBD1 (6 bases). The germline V and J ends were trimmed by 1 base and 8 bases, with 14 bases remaining between them. Per germline, CDR1 SGHAT and CDR2 FQNNGV. This CDR3 is 14 amino acids long. The CDR3 protein is CASSLGSGAQGYTF. The CDR3 region has the DNA TGTGCCAGCAGCTTAGGGTCGGGGGCGCAAGGCTACACCTTC.

The sample holds a few counts of this clone. A much larger clone lies one base from this, so it may be a read error. V is TRBV5-4 and J is TRBJ2-3, with 9 bases fitting TRBD2. CDR1 is SGHNT, CDR2 YYREEE, per germline (reference sequence). The ends lost 2 bases at V and 4 bases at J; junction bases unmatched: 17. CDR3 length: 19 residues. The CDR3 bases are TGTGCCAGCAGCTTCGGCGGGGTTTGGATAGCGGGAGTGCCAGATACGCAGTATTTT. It specifies CASSFGGVWIAGVPDTQYF.

This clone was seen ten or more times. The V gene is TRBV6-1, the J gene TRBJ1-1; a weak D match, TRBD1 (5 bases). Germline values: CDR1 MNHNS, CDR2 SASEGT. The CDR3 runs 13 residues. V lost 8 bases and J 1 base, leaving 11 bases between the germline ends. CDR3 sequence reads: CASVEGTNTEAFF. CDR3 coding DNA: TGTGCCAGCGTAGAGGGGACGAACACTGAAGCTTTCTTT.

In this sample, this clone turned up many times. The genes are TRBV28 and TRBJ2-7; D not resolved. V was cut by 3 bases and J by 7 bases, with 10 bases left in between. The CDR3 spans 12 residues. Germline V gene lookup returns CDR1 MDHEN and CDR2 SYDVKM. The CDR3 nucleotides read TGTGCCAGCAGTTTTATCATGACAGAGCAGTACTTC. Its protein product is CASSFIMTEQYF.

This clone was detected many times. V is TRBV18 and J is TRBJ2-1; D gene ambiguous. The length of the CDR3 is 13 residues. The V and J ends lost 8 bases and 4 bases respectively, with 12 bases between them. The germline V gene has CDR1 KGHSH and CDR2 LQKENI. CDR3: CASAEERYNEQFF. The CDR3 DNA follows: TGTGCCAGCGCCGAGGAGAGGTACAATGAGCAGTTCTTC.

At least ten counts were recorded for this clone. Sequence at one end of the junction differs from germline and may be a read error. The chain links TRBV7-7 to TRBJ2-3, with 8 bases fitting TRBD2. Germline V gene lookup returns CDR1 SSHAT and CDR2 FNYEAQ (reference sequence). This CDR3 contains 15 residues. The CDR3 is CASSPGREGTDTQYF. CDR3 in DNA: TGTGCTAGCAGCCCGGGGCGGGAGGGCACAGATACGCAGTATTTT.

This clone has at least ten counts. J is TRBJ1-1 and V is TRBV12-3 or TRBV12-4; TRBD1 is a possible D gene (5 bases). V lost 7 bases, J lost 3 bases, and 15 bases lay in between. The CDR3 spans 14 residues. CDR3 in amino acids: CASTPRQSYTEAFF. CDR3 bases: TGTGCCAGCACCCCTCGACAGTCCTACACTGAAGCTTTCTTT.

The sample holds many counts of this clone. The chain has TRBV7-9 and TRBJ2-1, with D unclear. This CDR3 region has 14 residues. V was shortened by 5 bases and J by 3 bases, with 11 bases between the two germline ends. Germline loops: CDR1 SEHNR, CDR2 FQNEAQ (reference sequence). The CDR3 here is CASSATGHYNEQFF. The CDR3 nucleotides read TGTGCCAGCAGCGCCACGGGCCACTACAATGAGCAGTTCTTC.

The V call is TRBV30, the J call TRBJ2-1, with unresolved D. The length of the CDR3 is 13 residues. V lost 0 bases and J 3 bases, leaving 6 bases between the germline ends. Germline V gene sequence: CDR1 GTSNPN, CDR2 SVGIG (reference sequence). The CDR3: CAWSVDDYNEQFF. The CDR3 bases are TGTGCCTGGAGTGTCGATGACTACAATGAGCAGTTCTTC. The full variable domain, in which reference TRBV30 and TRBJ2-1 provide the parts outside the CDR3, is SQTIHQWPATLVQPVGSPLSLECTVEGTSNPNLYWYRQAAGRGLQLLFYSVGIGQISSEVPQNLSASRPQDRQFILSSKKLLLSDSGFYLCAWSVDDYNEQFFGPGTRLTVL.

This clone was observed many times. This may stem from a read error, because a much larger clone lies one nucleotide away. The gene calls are TRBV20-1 and TRBJ1-2, with 7 bases matching TRBD1. The CDR3 is 13 amino acids. The germline V gene encodes CDR1 DFQATT and CDR2 SNEGSKA (reference sequence). Trimming at V came to 2 bases and at J to 4 bases, leaving 4 bases not matched to a gene. CDR3 in amino acids: CSARQGDSYGYTF. In DNA, the CDR3 is TGCAGTGCTAGACAGGGGGATAGCTATGGCTACACCTTC.

This clone was recorded many times. A clone one base away is much larger, so this may be a read error. J is TRBJ1-6 and V is TRBV20-1; D gene uncertain. The CDR3 consists of 15 residues. Germline V gives CDR1 DFQATT, CDR2 SNEGSKA (reference sequence). Here the CDR3 DNA reads TGCAATGCTAGTGAGTCCAGCTCCTATAATTCACCCCTCCACTTT. Translated: CNASESSSYNSPLHF.

By share, this clone counts as medium-sized. V and J are TRBV5-1 and TRBJ2-7, with D maybe TRBD1 (6 bases). The CDR3 runs 18 residues. V dropped 0 bases and J dropped 3 bases, with 22 bases sitting between them. Germline loops: CDR1 SGHRS, CDR2 YFSETQ. DNA of the CDR3: TGCGCCAGCAGCTTGGAATCCTCAGGGGCCCGCTCCCACTACGAGCAGTACTTC. This encodes CASSLESSGARSHYEQYF.

This clone was counted many times. V and J are TRBV27 and TRBJ1-1; TRBD1 aligns across 10 bases. There are 15 residues in the CDR3. Germline-derived CDR1 and CDR2 are MNHEY and SMNVEV (reference sequence). J lost 8 bases, V lost 3 bases, and 9 bases had no gene match. The CDR3 DNA sequence: TGTGCCAGCAGTTTCAGGGACAGGGGCCGAAAAGAAGCTTTCTTT. Translated: CASSFRDRGRKEAFF.

This clone was seen ten or more times. The chain couples TRBV24-1 to TRBJ1-5, with TRBD1 matching over 7 bases. Germline CDR1 KGHDR, CDR2 SFDVKD. The trim removed 2 bases at V and 3 bases at J, leaving 9 bases unmatched. The CDR3 runs 17 residues. This CDR3 is CATSDSRTQGTNQPQHF. CDR3 nucleotide sequence: TGTGCCACCAGTGATTCCCGAACACAGGGGACCAATCAGCCCCAGCATTTT.

This clone was found many times. The V and J genes are TRBV7-3 and TRBJ1-1; TRBD1 agrees at 7 bases. The CDR3 is 15 residues long. Germline-derived CDR1 and CDR2 are SGHTA and FQGTGA. Trimming took 5 bases from V and 6 from J; bases not matched to a gene: 12. CDR3 sequence: CASSPTGMPGAEAFF. CDR3 DNA: TGTGCCAGCAGCCCGACAGGGATGCCGGGTGCTGAAGCTTTCTTT.

This clone was picked up many times. The chain joins TRBV19 to TRBJ2-7; D is undetermined. CDR1 is LNHDA, CDR2 SQIVND, per germline (reference sequence). The CDR3 covers 14 residues. V lost 5 bases and J 3 bases, leaving 14 bases between the germline ends. The CDR3 region is CASSDIGFFYEQYF. CDR3 bases: TGTGCCAGTAGTGATATCGGTTTCTTCTACGAGCAGTACTTC.

The chain has TRBV4-1 and TRBJ1-5; D is possibly TRBD1 (5 bases). CDR3 size: 15 residues. Trimming took 3 bases from V and 7 from J, leaving 16 bases between them. The germline gives CDR1 MGHRA, CDR2 YSYEKL. The CDR3 nucleotides are TGCGCCAGCAGCCACCGGCTCGTTGGGGGGCAGCCCCAGCATTTT. Protein: CASSHRLVGGQPQHF.